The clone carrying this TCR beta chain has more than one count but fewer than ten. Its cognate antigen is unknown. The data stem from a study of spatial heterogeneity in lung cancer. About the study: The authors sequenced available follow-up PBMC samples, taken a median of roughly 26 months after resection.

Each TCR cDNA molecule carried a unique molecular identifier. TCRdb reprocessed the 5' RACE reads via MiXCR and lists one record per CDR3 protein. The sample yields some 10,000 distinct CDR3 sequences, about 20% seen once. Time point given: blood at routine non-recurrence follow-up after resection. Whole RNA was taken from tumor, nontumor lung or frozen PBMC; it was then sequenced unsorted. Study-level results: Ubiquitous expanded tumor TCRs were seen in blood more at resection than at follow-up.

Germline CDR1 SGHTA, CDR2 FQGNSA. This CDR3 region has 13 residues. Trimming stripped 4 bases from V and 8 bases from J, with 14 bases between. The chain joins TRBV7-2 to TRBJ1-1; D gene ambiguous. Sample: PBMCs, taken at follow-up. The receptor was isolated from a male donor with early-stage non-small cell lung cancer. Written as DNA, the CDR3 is TGTGCCAGCAGCTCCGTTTTCCTCTCAGAAGCTTTCTTT. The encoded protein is CASSSVFLSEAFF.